This T cell receptor beta chain was captured by sequencing in a study of human T cells and chemical hapten exposure. Study information: The study sensitized with 2% DPC on an approximately 2 cm by approximately 2 cm patch of upper inner arm skin. Per-sample TCR yield variation was attributed mainly to small pooled library volume differences.

What the library attached to individual cDNA molecules were unique molecular identifiers. TCRdb redid the calling of the RACE reads with MiXCR, one entry per CDR3 protein. The sample yields about 180,000 distinct CDR3 sequences, nearly 30% seen once. V lost 5 bases, J lost 2 bases, and 14 bases lay in between. Germline assignment: CDR1 SGHNT and CDR2 YENEEA. This CDR3 spans 15 amino acids. This clonotype has more than one count but fewer than ten. The antigen remains undetermined. Sample time point: pre-sensitization, week 0. Treatment defined: therapeutic diphenylcyclopropenone sensitization with weekly scalp DPC. Study findings and constraints: With regard to DPC sensitization, TCRs above 1 in 1000 frequency did not change.

V is TRBV11-3 and J is TRBJ2-3; D is uncertain. This sample comprised whole blood, obtained in connection with sensitization to the hapten diphenylcyclopropenone (DPC). The source of this sequence is a woman younger than 45 with alopecia areata. Some clones in this sample may be carry-over from other donors' samples. The CDR3 is CASSPPRRTTDTQYF. The CDR3 coding sequence is TGTGCCAGCAGCCCACCACGAAGGACCACAGATACGCAGTATTTT.